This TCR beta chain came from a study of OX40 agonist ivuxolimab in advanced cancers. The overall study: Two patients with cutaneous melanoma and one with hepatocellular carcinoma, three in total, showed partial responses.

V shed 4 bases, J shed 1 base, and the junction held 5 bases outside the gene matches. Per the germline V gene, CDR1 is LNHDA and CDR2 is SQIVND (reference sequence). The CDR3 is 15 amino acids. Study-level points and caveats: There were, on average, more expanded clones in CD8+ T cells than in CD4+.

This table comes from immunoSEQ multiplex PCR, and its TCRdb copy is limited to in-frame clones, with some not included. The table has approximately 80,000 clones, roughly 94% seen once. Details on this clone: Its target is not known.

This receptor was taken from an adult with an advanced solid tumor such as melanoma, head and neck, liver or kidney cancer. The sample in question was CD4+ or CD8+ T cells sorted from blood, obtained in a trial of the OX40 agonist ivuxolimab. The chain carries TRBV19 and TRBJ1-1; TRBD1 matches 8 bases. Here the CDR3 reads CASSTAGTGNTEAFF. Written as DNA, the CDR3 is TGTGCCAGTAGTACCGCCGGGACAGGGAACACTGAAGCTTTCTTT.